A single sample gave rise to the 15 T cell receptor beta chains below, sequenced in a study of glioma-infiltrating T cells. TCR alpha and beta CDR3 regions were amplified from RNA using iRepertoire nested multiplex PCR. MiXCR, run by TCRdb on the multiplex PCR reads, gives a single entry per CDR3 protein. This sample carries over 90,000 distinct CDR3 sequences, 25% to 35% of them seen once, and the ten largest clones take 35% to 55%. The material sequenced was glioma tissue, nonneoplastic brain tissue, or PBMCs (not recorded which). These receptors originate from a human donor with low-grade glioma or glioblastoma, undergoing nonglioma brain surgery, or in good health (not recorded which).

This clonotype was seen more than once but under ten times. The chain is built from TRBV19 and TRBJ2-7; D is possibly TRBD1 (5 bases). The germline gives CDR1 LNHDA, CDR2 SQIVND (reference sequence). The CDR3 extends over 13 amino acids. Trimming cost V 6 bases and J 2 bases, with 11 bases left between them. CDR3 amino acids: CASRHDSTYEQYF. The CDR3 coding sequence is TGTGCCAGTAGGCACGACAGTACCTACGAGCAGTACTTC.

This chain links TRBV2 with TRBJ1-5; D unclear. V gave up 8 bases and J gave up 6 bases, with 14 bases separating them. The CDR3 covers 13 residues. Germline V gene data show CDR1 as SNHLY and CDR2 as FYNNEI. DNA for the CDR3: TGTGCCAGCGGGCAAGTGGAGACTCAGCCCCAGCATTTT. This codes for CASGQVETQPQHF.

Regarding this clonotype: This may arise from a read error, as a much more abundant clone is one base away. The rearrangement links TRBV5-1 to TRBJ1-1; the D gene is possibly TRBD1 (5 bases). The CDR3 consists of 12 residues. The germline V gene encodes CDR1 SGHRS and CDR2 YFSETQ. Written as DNA, the CDR3 is TGCGCCAGCACTCAGGGCGGGACTGAAGCTTTATTT. It translates to CASTQGGTEALF.

As regards this clonotype: Possible read error: a much larger clone is one base away. The chain links TRBV24-1 to TRBJ2-2; D is unresolved. Germline assignment: CDR1 KGHDR and CDR2 SFDVKD. The CDR3 is made up of 13 amino acids. The CDR3 loop reads CSTSDFDTGELFF. For the CDR3, the DNA is TGTTCCACCAGTGATTTCGACACCGGGGAGCTGTTTTTT.

Points on this clonotype: A much bigger clone sits one base away, suggesting this may be a read error. The V gene is TRBV20-1, the J gene TRBJ1-5; D is perhaps TRBD1 (5 bases). From germline, CDR1 is DFQATT and CDR2 SNEGSKA (reference sequence). The CDR3 totals 14 residues. The CDR3, as DNA: TGCATTGCTACTCGGGGGGGGACCAATCAGCCCCAGCATTTT. Its protein is CIATRGGTNQPQHF.

There are many counts of this clonotype. The chain has TRBV5-1 and TRBJ1-1; 7 bases fit TRBD1. The CDR3 runs to 14 residues. Per germline, CDR1 SGHRS and CDR2 YFSETQ. The trim removed 5 bases at V and 7 bases at J, leaving 11 bases unmatched. The CDR3 is CASSAPGGSIEAFF. CDR3 nucleotide sequence: TGCGCCAGCAGTGCACCAGGGGGTTCTATTGAAGCTTTCTTT.

This clonotype has at least ten counts. The chain recombines TRBV11-2 with TRBJ2-3; a weak D match, TRBD2 (5 bases). From germline, CDR1 is SGHAT and CDR2 FQNNGV. This CDR3 has 15 amino acids. Trimming removed 1 base at V and 1 base at J, with 9 bases between. CDR3: CASSLAGVGTDTQYF. CDR3 nucleotides: TGTGCCAGCAGCTTAGCCGGGGTTGGCACAGATACGCAGTATTTT. Filled out from reference TRBV11-2 and TRBJ2-3, the complete variable domain reads EAGVAQSPRYKIIEKRQSVAFWCNPISGHATLYWYQQILGQGPKLLIQFQNNGVVDDSQLPKDRFSAERLKGVDSTLKIQPAKLEDSAVYLCASSLAGVGTDTQYFGPGTRLTVL.

At least ten counts were recorded for this clonotype. The J gene is TRBJ1-2, the V gene TRBV20-1, with a tentative D call TRBD1 (6 bases). Trimming took 1 base from V and 4 from J, leaving 10 bases between them. CDR1 and CDR2 (germline): DFQATT, SNEGSKA (reference sequence). CDR3 size: 13 residues. Here the CDR3 reads CSARVGGGYGYTF. The CDR3 DNA sequence: TGCAGTGCTAGAGTTGGGGGCGGCTATGGCTACACCTTC.

V gene TRBV7-3 combines with J gene TRBJ1-2; a possible D gene is TRBD1 (5 bases). Looked up from germline, CDR1 is SGHTA and CDR2 is FQGTGA. V lost 1 base and J lost 6, with 9 bases in between. The CDR3 runs 13 residues. CDR3 DNA: TGTGCCAGCAGCTTAATTGGGGGAGATGGCTACACCTTC. It is translated as CASSLIGGDGYTF.

The chain carries TRBV29-1 and TRBJ2-1, with 8 bases identical to TRBD2. With 5 bases clipped from V and 5 bases from J, the junction kept 11 bases outside the gene matches. This CDR3 has 15 amino acids. CDR1 is SQVTM, CDR2 ANQGSEA, per germline. In nucleotides, the CDR3 is TGCAGCGTTTTCCCACCGGGGGGGCCCGACAATGAGCAGTTCTTC. Protein: CSVFPPGGPDNEQFF.

This clonotype has at least ten counts. The gene calls are TRBV6-1 and TRBJ2-7; 12 nucleotides line up with TRBD2. Trimming removed 7 bases from V and 7 bases from J; junction bases left unmatched: 8. CDR1 MNHNS and CDR2 SASEGT come from the germline V gene. The CDR3 has 14 amino acids. CDR3 loop: CASIGLAGGREQYF. The CDR3 DNA sequence: TGTGCCAGCATTGGGCTAGCGGGGGGGCGAGAGCAGTACTTC.

This clonotype was picked up a small number of times. This chain uses TRBV3-1 with TRBJ2-3; the D gene is possibly TRBD1 (5 bases). Germline-derived CDR1 and CDR2 are LGHDT and YNNKEL (reference sequence). Trimming shortened V by 0 bases and J by 6 bases, and 13 bases separated the two germline ends. The CDR3 contains 15 residues. The CDR3 DNA reads TGTGCCAGCAGCCAAGAGGGGCAGTGGGCGGATACGCAGTATTTT. This sequence encodes CASSQEGQWADTQYF.

The CDR3 region has the DNA TGTGCCAGCAGCTTAGGGTCTTCGGATCAGCCCCAGCATTTT. Protein: CASSLGSSDQPQHF. The chain employs TRBV11-2 and TRBJ1-5; no clear D gene. Germline CDR1 SGHAT, CDR2 FQNNGV. Trimming cost V 1 base and J 5 bases, with 9 bases left between them. The CDR3 has 14 amino acids.

V gene TRBV7-9 combines with J gene TRBJ2-3; 11 bases fit TRBD2. V was pared by 5 bases and J by 2 bases, with 9 bases of the junction left unmatched. Germline-derived CDR1 and CDR2 are SEHNR and FQNEAQ (reference sequence). The CDR3 has 17 amino acids. The CDR3 region has the DNA TGTGCCAGCAGCCGAGGACTAGCGGGTCCGGACACAGATACGCAGTATTTT. Translation: CASSRGLAGPDTDTQYF.

The genes are TRBV4-1 and TRBJ2-2; D gene uncertain. There are 17 residues in the CDR3. V dropped 3 bases and J dropped 0 bases, with 14 bases sitting between them. CDR1 and CDR2 from the germline V gene are MGHRA and YSYEKL. The CDR3 nucleotides read TGCGCCAGCAGCCATCTCGGCCGGATCGCGAACACCGGGGAGCTGTTTTTT. Translating it yields CASSHLGRIANTGELFF.